This entry concerns a single T cell receptor beta chain. Original data processing: Nucleated cell counts were estimated from reference gene primer amplification. Repertoires were generated with immunoSEQ multiplex PCR, while TCRdb's copy carries only in-frame clones and drops some. That table gives V, J and clone size, and the DNA gave D and trimming. The profile shows over 150,000 clones, under 95% of them singletons. These data come from a study of blood T cell repertoires in COVID-19. Study overall: T cells, B-cell-depleted T cells, or PBMCs supplied cDNA or gDNA.

Recruited during active infection, patients (from Seattle) were subsequently followed longitudinally. V shed 3 bases and J shed 8 bases, with 13 bases lying between them. The CDR3 contains 13 residues. Germline V gene data show CDR1 as MNHEY and CDR2 as SMNVEV (reference sequence). This chain joins TRBV27 and TRBJ1-2, with D possibly TRBD1 on 5 matching bases. Sequenced: peripheral blood. The origin of this receptor is a man between 18 and 29 years old with COVID-19, enrolled during active disease. CDR3 nucleotide sequence: TGTGCCAGCAGTTTGGGCCGGAGGGGAGGCTACACCTTC. Its protein is CASSLGRRGGYTF.